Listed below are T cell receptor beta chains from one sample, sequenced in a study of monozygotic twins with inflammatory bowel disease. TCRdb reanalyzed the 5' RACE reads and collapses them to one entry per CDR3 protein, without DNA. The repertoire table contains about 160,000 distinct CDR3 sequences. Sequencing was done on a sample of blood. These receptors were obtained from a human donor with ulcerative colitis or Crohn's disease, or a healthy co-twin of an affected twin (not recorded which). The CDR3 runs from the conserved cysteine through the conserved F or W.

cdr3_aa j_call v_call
CSARPGVTEAFF TRBJ1-1 TRBV20-1
CASSLHQGPSYEQYF TRBJ2-7 TRBV7-8
CASSGFRTFTGELFF TRBJ2-2 TRBV2
CASSGGDPQDTQYF TRBJ2-3 TRBV12-3/TRBV12-4
CASMATTQNYEQYF TRBJ2-7 TRBV27
CASSFRGGQPQHF TRBJ1-5 TRBV7-2
CASSLGRTPGNYGYTF TRBJ1-2 TRBV27
CASSLPGQGYNEQFF TRBJ2-1 TRBV7-2
CASTPTSGPYNEQFF TRBJ2-1 TRBV25-1
CATSDLRFGGTDTQYF TRBJ2-3 TRBV24-1
CASSKGTVQETQYF TRBJ2-5 TRBV5-1
CASSLLPQSSNQPQHF TRBJ1-5 TRBV5-5
CASSQSRGWVKNIQYF TRBJ2-4 TRBV3-1
CAWSGLWTDSYEQYF TRBJ2-7 TRBV30
CASSVSPDRQFQYEQYF TRBJ2-7 TRBV9
CASSQEGSYNEQFF TRBJ2-1 TRBV4-1
CASSFGRGGEGYTF TRBJ1-2 TRBV5-1
CASSLERLSYEQYF TRBJ2-7 TRBV11-2
CASSRRGLGPYEQYF TRBJ2-7 TRBV7-9
CASSFVSNTEAFF TRBJ1-1 TRBV5-6
CAISLPPGTSENTLTYEQYF TRBJ2-7 TRBV10-3
CATAGGLDEQFF TRBJ2-1 TRBV24-1
CASSSPPVSYEQYF TRBJ2-7 TRBV6-2/TRBV6-3
CASSPGTGGNYGYTF TRBJ1-2 TRBV18
CAWSSEGRSTDTQYF TRBJ2-3 TRBV30
CAISEIGGGLLETQYF TRBJ2-5 TRBV10-3
CASSSPALAGTQFF TRBJ2-1 TRBV28